This is a list of T cell receptor beta chains from one sample in a study of shared clonotypes between healthy human individuals. Sequencing was performed with immunoSEQ multiplex PCR; in TCRdb, only in-frame clones are kept and a portion is missing. The sample holds about 1,800,000 clones, approximately 94% seen once. The source material was naive CD8+ T cells sorted from blood. All receptors come from a man aged 18 to 29 in good health. The CDR3 runs from the conserved cysteine through the conserved F or W.

>TRBV2
CASSELQGEGWPFF
>TRBV28
CASSLITGLTETQYF
>TRBV27
CASSWTSGPTDTQYF
>TRBV7-2
CASSSTPGPYNEQFF
>TRBV7-7
CASSPRTSSQETQYF
>TRBV7-9
CASSSGLYEQYF
>TRBV4-1
CASSQESADYYEQYF
>TRBV12-5
CASGPRDLQETQYF
>TRBV6-6
CASNADSSYEQYF
>TRBV28
CASSLTGGSGNTIYF
>TRBV6-4
CASSYSSGANVLTF
>TRBV5-8
CASSLGGQGRHF
>TRBV5-3
CARSLVGTSGINEQFF
>TRBV28
CASTHEVTPYEQYF
>TRBV28
CASSPPDRGLEKLFF
>TRBV10-2
CASSEKGLVVIGELFF
>TRBV28
CASSFRQNYEQYF